This entry lists 31 T cell receptor beta chains sequenced from one sample in a study of control samples from healthy donors and cancer patients. Data came from immunoSEQ multiplex PCR; TCRdb stores just in-frame clones and leaves some out. The sample records 350,000 to 450,000 clones, roughly 90% being singletons. The specimen was PBMCs. The origin of the receptors is a man aged 40-50 years with head and neck cancer.

The chain carries TRBV30 and TRBJ1-5, with D maybe TRBD1 (5 bases). With 6 bases removed from V and 5 bases from J, the gap between germline ends came to 14 bases. Germline lookup yields CDR1 GTSNPN and CDR2 SVGIG (reference sequence). This CDR3 contains 13 residues. CDR3 sequence reads: CACSDGGDQPQHF. CDR3 nucleotide sequence: TGTGCCTGTTCCGATGGGGGAGATCAGCCCCAGCATTTT.

V usage is TRBV28 and J usage is TRBJ1-2, with a tentative D call TRBD1 (6 bases). V lost 4 bases to trimming and J lost 8 bases, with 11 bases between them. CDR1 and CDR2 from the germline V gene are MDHEN and SYDVKM. The length of the CDR3 is 12 residues. Written as DNA, the CDR3 is TGTGCCAGCAGTTCGACAGGAGCCGGCTACACCTTC. It yields the protein CASSSTGAGYTF.

V gene TRBV7-3 combines with J gene TRBJ2-7; TRBD2 agrees at 10 bases. V gave up 1 base and J gave up 3 bases; unmatched junction bases: 3. The CDR3 is 15 residues long. The germline V gene encodes CDR1 SGHTA and CDR2 FQGTGA. The CDR3 sequence is CASSLSSSGGYEQYF. CDR3 nucleotides: TGTGCCAGCAGCTTAAGTTCTAGCGGGGGCTACGAGCAGTACTTC.

V gene TRBV19 combines with J gene TRBJ1-3; D remains unclear. Trimming stripped 4 bases from V and 1 base from J, with 14 bases between. This CDR3 has 16 residues. The germline V gene has CDR1 LNHDA and CDR2 SQIVND (reference sequence). CDR3 sequence (DNA): TGTGCCAGTAGTAAGCTCTCGGACGGATCTGGAAACACCATATATTTT. Protein: CASSKLSDGSGNTIYF.

The chain joins TRBV7-3 to TRBJ2-7; no clear D gene. The CDR3 has 12 amino acids. The V and J ends lost 5 bases and 5 bases respectively, with 10 bases between them. Germline values: CDR1 SGHTA, CDR2 FQGTGA. CDR3 DNA sequence: TGTGCCAGCAGCATCGAGAAAAACGAGCAGTACTTC. Translation gives CASSIEKNEQYF.

V is TRBV4-1 and J is TRBJ2-1; no clear D gene. The V end lost 2 bases, the J end lost 6 bases, and 8 bases lay between the germline ends. Germline lookup yields CDR1 MGHRA and CDR2 YSYEKL. This CDR3 contains 13 residues. The CDR3 nucleotides read TGCGCCAGCAGCCAAATGCCGCGCAATGAGCAGTTCTTC. As protein: CASSQMPRNEQFF.

This clone was found a few times. The CDR3 DNA reads as TGCAGCGTTGAAGATCCCAATTGGAGCACAGATACGCAGTATTTT. Its protein is CSVEDPNWSTDTQYF. The V call is TRBV29-1, the J call TRBJ2-3; D gene unclear. The CDR3 covers 15 residues. Per germline, CDR1 SQVTM and CDR2 ANQGSEA. Trimming cost V 0 bases and J 0 bases, with 10 bases left between them.

This chain uses TRBV19 with TRBJ1-1; maybe TRBD1 (6 bases). Trimming shortened V by 7 bases and J by 5 bases, and 14 bases separated the two germline ends. This CDR3 contains 13 residues. Germline values: CDR1 LNHDA, CDR2 SQIVND (reference sequence). The DNA for the CDR3 is TGTGCCAGTATCCCTCAGGGGAGGACTGAAGCTTTCTTT. Residues: CASIPQGRTEAFF. Together with reference TRBV19 and TRBJ1-1, the CDR3 gives the full variable domain: DGGITQSPKYLFRKEGQNVTLSCEQNLNHDAMYWYRQDPGQGLRLIYYSQIVNDFQKGDIAEGYSVSREKKESFPLTVTSAQKNPTAFYLCASIPQGRTEAFFGQGTRLTVV.

CDR3 sequence (DNA): TGTGCCACCAGCAGAGATAGAGGGGTTCAAGAGACCCAGTACTTC. Translated, it gives CATSRDRGVQETQYF. This chain joins TRBV15 and TRBJ2-5; either TRBD1 or TRBD2 may fit D (5 bases each). The germline gives CDR1 LNHNV, CDR2 YYDKDF (reference sequence). Trimming pared 0 bases from V and 2 bases from J, leaving 10 bases between. The CDR3 totals 15 residues.

The chain is built from TRBV27 and TRBJ2-7; 8 nucleotides line up with TRBD1. Germline-derived CDR1 and CDR2 are MNHEY and SMNVEV (reference sequence). The CDR3 contains 14 residues. Germline trimming cut 5 bases from V and 4 bases from J; bases unmatched to any gene: 7. The CDR3, as DNA: TGTGCCAGCAGTACGACAGGGGCAGGGTACGAGCAGTACTTC. Protein product: CASSTTGAGYEQYF.

The J gene is TRBJ2-7, the V gene TRBV19, with 10 nucleotides matching TRBD1. The V gene's germline CDR1 is LNHDA and CDR2 SQIVND (reference sequence). The CDR3 has 14 residues. The junction had 10 bases not matched to a gene; V was cut back by 9 bases and J by 5 bases. CDR3 sequence: CASAARDRGHEQYF. The CDR3 nucleotides are TGTGCCAGCGCAGCTCGGGACAGGGGACACGAGCAGTACTTC.

This clone appeared once. This chain connects TRBV30 to TRBJ1-1, with D maybe TRBD1 (6 bases). V lost 8 bases, J lost 6 bases, and 13 bases lay in between. The germline V gene has CDR1 GTSNPN and CDR2 SVGIG (reference sequence). The CDR3 length is 11 residues. The CDR3 region has the DNA TGTGCCCGCCAGGCAGGGGCTGAAGCTTTCTTT. It encodes CARQAGAEAFF. Full variable domain (missing parts from reference TRBV30 and TRBJ1-1): SQTIHQWPATLVQPVGSPLSLECTVEGTSNPNLYWYRQAAGRGLQLLFYSVGIGQISSEVPQNLSASRPQDRQFILSSKKLLLSDSGFYLCARQAGAEAFFGQGTRLTVV.

The chain uses TRBV10-2 and TRBJ1-3, with D perhaps matching TRBD1 (5 bases). This CDR3 spans 15 amino acids. Looked up from germline, CDR1 is WSHSY and CDR2 is SAAADI. Trimming pared 5 bases from V and 0 bases from J, leaving 11 bases between. The CDR3 protein is CASSQGPNSGNTIYF. CDR3 coding DNA: TGCGCCAGCAGTCAGGGACCGAACTCTGGAAACACCATATATTTT.

This clone was recorded once. The V call is TRBV7-3, the J call TRBJ2-7, with D tentatively TRBD2 (6 bases). V was clipped by 2 bases and J by 1 base, with 6 bases between them. Germline-derived CDR1 and CDR2 are SGHTA and FQGTGA. This CDR3 is 13 amino acids long. The CDR3 region has the DNA TGTGCCAGCAGCTTAGCGGGGTCCTACGAGCAGTACTTC. Its protein is CASSLAGSYEQYF. The complete variable domain, with remaining parts taken from reference TRBV7-3 and TRBJ2-7, reads GAGVSQTPSNKVTEKGKYVELRCDPISGHTALYWYRQSLGQGPEFLIYFQGTGAADDSGLPNDRFFAVRPEGSVSTLKIQRTERGDSAVYLCASSLAGSYEQYFGPGTRLTVT.

This chain joins TRBV9 and TRBJ1-5, with 8 bases matching TRBD1. J was trimmed by 4 bases and V by 1 base; bases with no gene match: 4. Germline V gene sequence: CDR1 SGDLS, CDR2 YYNGEE. The CDR3 has 15 amino acids. CDR3: CASSVTGGQNQPQHF. The CDR3 DNA is TGTGCCAGCAGCGTAACAGGGGGTCAAAATCAGCCCCAGCATTTT.

The chain employs TRBV4-1 and TRBJ2-3; D possibly corresponds to TRBD2 (6 bases). Trimming took 0 bases from V and 0 from J, leaving 7 bases between them. The V gene's germline CDR1 is MGHRA and CDR2 YSYEKL. The CDR3 runs to 15 residues. CDR3 region: CASSQELASTDTQYF. The CDR3 DNA reads as TGCGCCAGCAGCCAAGAACTAGCTAGCACAGATACGCAGTATTTT.

Turning to this clone: The junction departs from germline at one end; a sequencing error may be responsible. The V and J genes are TRBV7-7 and TRBJ2-7, with D perhaps TRBD1 or TRBD2 (6 bases each). This CDR3 comprises 15 residues. CDR1 SSHAT and CDR2 FNYEAQ come from the germline V gene (reference sequence). This CDR3 is CASSLAAGGGYEQYF. CDR3 coding DNA: TGTGCTAGCAGCTTAGCGGCTGGGGGCGGCTACGAGCAGTACTTC.

A few counts support this clone. This rearrangement joins TRBV4-2 to TRBJ2-3; 12 bases match TRBD2. The J segment lost 1 base and the V segment lost 4 bases, leaving 6 bases of the junction unmatched. CDR1 is LGHNA and CDR2 is YNFKEQ in the germline V gene. This CDR3 has 17 residues. CDR3 bases: TGTGCCAGCAGCCGACTAGCGGGAGTTAGTGGCACAGATACGCAGTATTTT. It translates to CASSRLAGVSGTDTQYF.

This clone occurred once. This chain's CDR3 is CASSVSQAGYNEQFF. The CDR3, as DNA: TGTGCCAGCAGCGTTAGCCAGGCGGGTTACAATGAGCAGTTCTTC. This chain connects TRBV9 to TRBJ2-1, with D maybe TRBD2 (5 bases). The germline CDR1 and CDR2 sequences are SGDLS and YYNGEE. The CDR3 is made up of 15 amino acids. V gave up 2 bases and J gave up 4 bases, with 13 bases separating them.

The chain recombines TRBV7-9 with TRBJ2-2; 11 bases are a match to TRBD2. Trimming took 4 bases from V and 0 from J; bases not matched to a gene: 7. The germline V gene encodes CDR1 SEHNR and CDR2 FQNEAQ (reference sequence). CDR3 length equals 18 residues. The CDR3 here is CASSSGTSGTANTGELFF. For the CDR3, the DNA is TGTGCCAGCAGCTCCGGGACTAGCGGAACCGCGAACACCGGGGAGCTGTTTTTT.

The V and J genes are TRBV9 and TRBJ2-1; either TRBD1 or TRBD2 may supply D (6 bases each). This CDR3 spans 17 amino acids. Germline V gene lookup returns CDR1 SGDLS and CDR2 YYNGEE. Trimming cost V 0 bases and J 0 bases, with 13 bases left between them. CDR3 sequence reads: CASSVDGGLSSYNEQFF. Written as DNA, the CDR3 is TGTGCCAGCAGCGTAGATGGGGGGCTTAGCTCCTACAATGAGCAGTTCTTC.

The chain joins TRBV29-1 to TRBJ2-2; the D gene is possibly TRBD1 (5 bases). Germline lookup yields CDR1 SQVTM and CDR2 ANQGSEA. With 7 bases removed from V and 5 bases from J, the gap between germline ends came to 14 bases. The CDR3 runs 13 residues. The CDR3 region is CSAYRFLTGELFF. In DNA form, the CDR3 reads TGCAGCGCGTACAGGTTTCTGACCGGGGAGCTGTTTTTT.

The rearrangement links TRBV29-1 to TRBJ1-2; 10 bases are a match to TRBD1. Trimming took 4 bases from V and 7 from J; bases not matched to a gene: 9. Germline CDR1 is SQVTM and CDR2 is ANQGSEA. The CDR3 runs to 14 residues. The CDR3 DNA is TGCAGCGTTGTAGGGACAGGGGCTGGCTGTGGCTACACCTTC. The encoded protein is CSVVGTGAGCGYTF.

The genes are TRBV5-1 and TRBJ2-7; 10 bases fit TRBD1. V lost 1 base, J lost 2 bases, and 6 bases stayed unmatched. This CDR3 is built from 16 residues. Germline V CDR1 and CDR2: SGHRS, YFSETQ. The CDR3 DNA sequence: TGCGCCAGCAGCTTGTCCAGGGACAGGGGACCCTACGAGCAGTACTTC. Protein product: CASSLSRDRGPYEQYF.

V and J are TRBV5-6 and TRBJ2-3; either TRBD1 or TRBD2 may fit D (5 bases each). V lost 0 bases and J lost 1, with 6 bases in between. Germline CDR1 is SGHDT and CDR2 is YYEEEE. There are 14 residues in the CDR3. The CDR3 DNA sequence: TGTGCCAGCAGCTTGGGGGACCGCACAGATACGCAGTATTTT. Its protein is CASSLGDRTDTQYF.

The chain links TRBV7-2 to TRBJ2-7, with 10 bases matching TRBD2. Trimming took 4 bases from V and 3 from J; bases not matched to a gene: 12. CDR1 SGHTA and CDR2 FQGNSA come from the germline V gene. CDR3 length: 17 residues. CDR3 bases: TGTGCCAGCAGCTACGGACAGCGGGAGGGCCTCGGCTACGAGCAGTACTTC. This sequence encodes CASSYGQREGLGYEQYF.

The chain joins TRBV3-1 (or the pseudogene TRBV3-2) to TRBJ2-7, with 7 bases lining up with TRBD2. V lost 4 bases and J lost 3; bases outside the gene matches: 6. Germline CDR1 and CDR2: LGHDT and YNNKEL (reference sequence). The CDR3 spans 14 residues. The CDR3 coding sequence is TGTGCCAGCAGCCGCGGGACTACCCTCTACGAGCAGTACTTC. Amino acids: CASSRGTTLYEQYF.

The rearrangement joins TRBV5-1 to TRBJ2-1; 11 bases are a match to TRBD1. Unmatched junction bases numbered 8, after V lost 4 bases and J lost 8 bases. Germline loops: CDR1 SGHRS, CDR2 YFSETQ. The CDR3 covers 15 residues. Here the CDR3 DNA reads TGCGCCAGCAGCCAGCCGGGACAGGGGGGCCATGAGCAGTTCTTC. This sequence encodes CASSQPGQGGHEQFF.

The gene calls are TRBV5-6 and TRBJ2-3, with TRBD2 identical over 8 bases. The CDR3 is made up of 16 amino acids. From germline, CDR1 is SGHDT and CDR2 YYEEEE. V was clipped by 4 bases and J by 3 bases; unmatched bases: 10. The CDR3 sequence is CASSGGAGGRTDTQYF. The CDR3 coding sequence is TGTGCCAGCAGCGGTGGCGCGGGAGGACGAACAGATACGCAGTATTTT. Variable domain in full (rest from reference TRBV5-6 and TRBJ2-3): DAGVTQSPTHLIKTRGQQVTLRCSPKSGHDTVSWYQQALGQGPQFIFQYYEEEERQRGNFPDRFSGHQFPNYSSELNVNALLLGDSALYLCASSGGAGGRTDTQYFGPGTRLTVL.

This chain uses TRBV5-1 with TRBJ2-7; D gene ambiguous. The V gene lost 0 bases and the J gene lost 0 bases, with 13 bases spanning the gap. CDR1 is SGHRS and CDR2 is YFSETQ in the germline V gene. The CDR3 covers 16 residues. The CDR3 region is CASSLDVGVNSYEQYF. The CDR3 DNA is TGCGCCAGCAGCTTGGATGTCGGCGTAAACTCCTACGAGCAGTACTTC. The variable domain in full, with the rest retrieved from reference TRBV5-1 and TRBJ2-7, is KAGVTQTPRYLIKTRGQQVTLSCSPISGHRSVSWYQQTPGQGLQFLFEYFSETQRNKGNFPGRFSGRQFSNSRSEMNVSTLELGDSALYLCASSLDVGVNSYEQYFGPGTRLTVT.

V gene TRBV28 combines with J gene TRBJ1-5; D unclear. The CDR3 covers 13 residues. V lost 3 bases and J lost 0, with 3 bases in between. Germline V CDR1 and CDR2: MDHEN, SYDVKM. CDR3 residues: CASSFDSNQPQHF. The DNA for the CDR3 is TGTGCCAGCAGTTTCGATAGCAATCAGCCCCAGCATTTT.